Listed below are T cell receptor beta chains from one sample, sequenced in a study of T cell responses to AZD1222 COVID-19 vaccine. The protocol was immunoSEQ multiplex PCR, while the TCRdb copy is restricted to in-frame clones and leaves out a portion. The table includes around 200,000 clones, about 90% detected once. The material was peripheral blood, obtained on day 0 of AZD1222 vaccination. The receptors here all came from an adult in good health. The CDR3 runs from the conserved cysteine through the conserved F or W. The order of the fields is D gene, V gene, J gene, clone size, CDR3 protein, CDR3 DNA. D genes are given only for firm matches. Clone size is shown for a subset of rows, as once, few, many or a class of expanded clone.

>NA|TRBV10-2|TRBJ1-1|NA
CASGRTAPTEAFF
TGCGCCAGCGGACGGACCGCGCCCACTGAAGCTTTCTTT
>NA|TRBV5-4|TRBJ2-4|NA
CASSLGGRGGGNIQYF
TGTGCCAGCAGCTTGGGGGGGCGCGGAGGTGGAAACATTCAGTACTTC
>NA|TRBV7-3|TRBJ2-5|NA
CASSRFHSYQETQYF
TGTGCCAGCAGCCGCTTTCATTCGTACCAAGAGACCCAGTACTTC
>TRBD2|TRBV24-1|TRBJ2-1|NA
CATSDTSGRAWEQFF
TGTGCCACCAGTGACACTAGCGGGAGGGCCTGGGAGCAGTTCTTC
>NA|TRBV28|TRBJ1-4|NA
CASSSGAGAGEKLFF
TGTGCCAGCAGTTCAGGGGCGGGGGCAGGTGAAAAACTGTTTTTT
>NA|TRBV25-1|TRBJ1-2|NA
CASSVGRVEGDYGYTF
TGTGCCAGCAGTGTAGGGAGGGTCGAAGGGGACTATGGCTACACCTTC
>TRBD1|TRBV2|TRBJ1-1|NA
CASNGQGIMNTEAFF
TGTGCCAGCAATGGACAGGGGATCATGAACACTGAAGCTTTCTTT
>TRBD1|TRBV19|TRBJ1-5|once
CASSIGRDRVLGQPQHF
TGTGCCAGTAGTATAGGAAGGGACAGGGTTCTTGGTCAGCCCCAGCATTTT
>TRBD1|TRBV28|TRBJ1-6|NA
CASSLVGQNNSPLHF
TGTGCCAGCAGTTTAGTGGGACAGAATAATTCACCCCTCCACTTT
>NA|TRBV3-1/TRBV3-2|TRBJ2-3|few
CASSQDGAFLDTQYF
TGTGCCAGCAGCCAAGATGGGGCCTTCCTTGATACGCAGTATTTT
>TRBD2|TRBV6-5|TRBJ2-1|NA
CASSQPGGDEQFF
TGTGCCAGCAGTCAGCCGGGGGGGGATGAGCAGTTCTTC
>TRBD1|TRBV7-3|TRBJ2-2|NA
CASSLRRQGEGTGELFF
TGTGCCAGCAGCTTAAGGCGACAGGGGGAGGGCACCGGGGAGCTGTTTTTT
>NA|TRBV19|TRBJ1-4|NA
CASSPQQGPNEKLFF
TGTGCCAGTAGTCCCCAACAGGGCCCCAATGAAAAACTGTTTTTT